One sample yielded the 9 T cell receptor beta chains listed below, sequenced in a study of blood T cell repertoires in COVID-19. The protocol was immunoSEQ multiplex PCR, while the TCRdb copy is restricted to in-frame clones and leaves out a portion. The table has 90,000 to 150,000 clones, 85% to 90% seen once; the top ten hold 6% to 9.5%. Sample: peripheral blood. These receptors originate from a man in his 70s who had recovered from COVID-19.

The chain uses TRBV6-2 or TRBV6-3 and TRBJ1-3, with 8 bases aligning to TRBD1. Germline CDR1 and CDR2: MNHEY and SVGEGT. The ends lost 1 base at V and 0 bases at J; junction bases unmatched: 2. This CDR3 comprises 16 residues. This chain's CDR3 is CASSYWTGSSGNTIYF. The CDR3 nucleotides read TGTGCCAGCAGTTACTGGACAGGGAGCTCTGGAAACACCATATATTTT.

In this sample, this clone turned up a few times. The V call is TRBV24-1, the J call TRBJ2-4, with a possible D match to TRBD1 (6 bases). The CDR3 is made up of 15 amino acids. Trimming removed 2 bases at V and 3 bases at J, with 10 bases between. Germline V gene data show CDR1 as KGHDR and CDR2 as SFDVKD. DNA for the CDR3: TGTGCCACCAGTGATTCTCGCAGGGGCAAAAACATTCAGTACTTC. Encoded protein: CATSDSRRGKNIQYF.

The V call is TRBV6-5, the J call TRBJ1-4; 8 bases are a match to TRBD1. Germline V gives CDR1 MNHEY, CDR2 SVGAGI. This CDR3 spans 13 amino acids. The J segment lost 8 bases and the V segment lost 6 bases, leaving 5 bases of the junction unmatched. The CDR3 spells CASRDRVGEKLFF. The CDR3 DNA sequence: TGTGCCAGCAGGGACAGGGTAGGGGAAAAACTGTTTTTT.

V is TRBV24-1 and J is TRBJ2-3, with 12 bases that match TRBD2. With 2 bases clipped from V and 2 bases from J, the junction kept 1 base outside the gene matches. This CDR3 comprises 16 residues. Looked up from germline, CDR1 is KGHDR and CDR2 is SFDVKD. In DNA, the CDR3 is TGTGCCACCAGTGATTGGACTAGCGGGAACACAGATACGCAGTATTTT. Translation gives CATSDWTSGNTDTQYF.

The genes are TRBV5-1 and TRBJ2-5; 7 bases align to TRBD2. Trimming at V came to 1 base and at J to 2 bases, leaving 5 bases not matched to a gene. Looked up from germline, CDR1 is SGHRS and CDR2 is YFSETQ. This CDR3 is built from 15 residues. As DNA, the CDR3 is TGCGCCAGCAGCTTGCAGGGAGGGGAACAAGAGACCCAGTACTTC. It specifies CASSLQGGEQETQYF.

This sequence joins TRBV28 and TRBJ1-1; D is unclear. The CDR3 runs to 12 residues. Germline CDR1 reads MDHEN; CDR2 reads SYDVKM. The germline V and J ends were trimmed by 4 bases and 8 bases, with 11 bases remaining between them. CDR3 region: CASSSLTQEAFF. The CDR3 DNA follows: TGTGCCAGCAGTTCACTGACACAGGAAGCTTTCTTT.

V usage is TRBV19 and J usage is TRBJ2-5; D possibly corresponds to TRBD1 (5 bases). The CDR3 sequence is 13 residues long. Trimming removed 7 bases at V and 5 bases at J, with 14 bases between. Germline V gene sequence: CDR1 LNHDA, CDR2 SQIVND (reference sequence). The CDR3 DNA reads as TGTGCCAGTAAGAGCAGGGATCGGGAGACCCAGTACTTC. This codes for CASKSRDRETQYF.

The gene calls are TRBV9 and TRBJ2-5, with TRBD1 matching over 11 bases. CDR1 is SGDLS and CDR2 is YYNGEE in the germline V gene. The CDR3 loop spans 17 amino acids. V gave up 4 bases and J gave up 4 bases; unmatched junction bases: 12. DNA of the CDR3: TGTGCCAGCAGCCTTCGGACAGGGGGCGAATTGGGAGAGACCCAGTACTTC. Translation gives CASSLRTGGELGETQYF.

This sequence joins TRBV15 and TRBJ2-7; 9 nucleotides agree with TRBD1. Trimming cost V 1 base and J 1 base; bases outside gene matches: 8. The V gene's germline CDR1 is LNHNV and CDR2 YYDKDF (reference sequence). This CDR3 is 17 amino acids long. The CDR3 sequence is CATSRGKTGGMSYEQYF. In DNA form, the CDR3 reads TGTGCCACCAGCAGAGGAAAGACAGGGGGTATGTCCTACGAGCAGTACTTC.